This paragraph reports one T cell receptor (beta chain). The antigen is unknown. These data are taken from a study of beta chain features in type 1 diabetes. Notes on the study in general: High TCR expression in some cells could lead to their over-representation in cDNA sequencing.

Expressed TCRB transcripts were sequenced because the entire RNA isolate underwent reverse transcription. Only in-frame clones appear in the TCRdb table, and some are missing; sequencing was by immunoSEQ multiplex PCR. The data hold about 350,000 clones, with around a fifth observed a single time. The CDR3 is 16 residues long. The germline V gene has CDR1 SGHRS and CDR2 YFSETQ. The V gene end was trimmed by 0 bases and the J gene end by 1 base; junction bases not matched to a gene: 4. This TCR came from a woman between 18 and 29 years old in good health. The V call is TRBV5-1, the J call TRBJ2-1; 7 nucleotides align to TRBD1. The source material was naive CD4+ T cells from blood. As DNA, the CDR3 is TGCGCCAGCAGCTTGGGTCCAGGGGGATCCTACAATGAGCAGTTCTTC. This sequence encodes CASSLGPGGSYNEQFF.